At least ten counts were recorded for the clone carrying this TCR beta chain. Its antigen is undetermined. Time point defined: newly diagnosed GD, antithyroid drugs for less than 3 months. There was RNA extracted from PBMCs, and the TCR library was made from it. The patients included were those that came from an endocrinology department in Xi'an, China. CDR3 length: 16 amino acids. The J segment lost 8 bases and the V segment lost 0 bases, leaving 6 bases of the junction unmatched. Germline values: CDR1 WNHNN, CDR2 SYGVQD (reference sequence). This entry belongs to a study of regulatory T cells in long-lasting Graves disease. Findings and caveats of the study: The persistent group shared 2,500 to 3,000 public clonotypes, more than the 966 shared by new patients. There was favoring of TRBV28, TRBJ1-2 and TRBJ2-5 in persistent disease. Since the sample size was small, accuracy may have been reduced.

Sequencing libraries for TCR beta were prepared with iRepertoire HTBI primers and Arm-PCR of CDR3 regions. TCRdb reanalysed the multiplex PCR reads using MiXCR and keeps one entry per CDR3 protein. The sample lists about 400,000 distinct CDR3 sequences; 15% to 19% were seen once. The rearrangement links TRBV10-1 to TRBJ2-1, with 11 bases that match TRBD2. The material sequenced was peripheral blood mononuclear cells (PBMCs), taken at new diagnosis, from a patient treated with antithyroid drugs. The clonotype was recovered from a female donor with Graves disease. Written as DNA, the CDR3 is TGCGCCAGCAGTGAGTCTTTAGCGGGAGGGAAGTATGAGCAGTTCTTC. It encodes CASSESLAGGKYEQFF.